These 15 T cell receptor beta chains were all obtained from the same sample, sequenced in a study of T cells expressing NK-cell markers. TCRdb re-called the 5' RACE reads and shows each CDR3 protein once, DNA omitted. Recorded for this sample: 200,000 to 300,000 distinct CDR3 sequences. Sample: blood T cells: a sorted CD56 or NKG2C T cell subset, CD4+ or CD8+ T cells, or bulk PBMC T cells (not recorded which). The receptors originated from a man younger than 30 in good health.

J is TRBJ2-1 and V is TRBV20-1; the TCRdb D gene call, TRBD2, has no DNA to confirm it. This CDR3 is 16 amino acids long. Germline V gene lookup returns CDR1 DFQATT and CDR2 SNEGSKA (reference sequence). CDR3 amino acids: CSARAYREANYNEQFF.

The rearrangement uses TRBV12-3 or TRBV12-4 and TRBJ2-3; TCRdb's assignment of TRBD1 cannot be checked, as there is no DNA. The CDR3 runs to 14 residues. The CDR3 sequence is CASRRGPSTDTQYF.

The CDR3 here is CASSPWTGHGEQYF. V usage is TRBV6-1 and J usage is TRBJ2-7; TCRdb proposes TRBD1, but this gene call is untestable without DNA. CDR1 is MNHNS and CDR2 is SASEGT in the germline V gene. This CDR3 region has 14 residues.

The chain combines TRBV7-8 with TRBJ2-1; the TCRdb call, TRBD2, lacks DNA for checking. The CDR3 is 15 amino acids. Germline CDR1 SGHVS, CDR2 FQNEAQ. The CDR3 sequence: CASSLVRSGGNEQFF. The full variable domain, with the rest looked up from reference TRBV7-8 and TRBJ2-1, is GAGVSQSPRYKVAKRGQDVALRCDPISGHVSLFWYQQALGQGPEFLTYFQNEAQLDKSGLPSDRFFAERPEGSVSTLKIQRTQQEDSAVYLCASSLVRSGGNEQFFGPGTRLTVL.

This chain connects TRBV12-3 or TRBV12-4 to TRBJ1-2; lacking DNA, the TRBD1 call made by TCRdb goes unchecked. The CDR3 extends over 11 amino acids. The CDR3 sequence is CASNRRDGYTF.

The chain combines TRBV12-3 or TRBV12-4 with TRBJ2-1; there is no DNA to check the TCRdb D call of TRBD1. The length of the CDR3 is 15 residues. CDR3 in amino acids: CASRGGATPRYEQFF.

V is TRBV12-3 or TRBV12-4 and J is TRBJ2-7; TCRdb's D call, TRBD2, is unchecked because there is no DNA. The CDR3 totals 14 residues. The CDR3 loop reads CASTQSGGSYEQYF.

The chain couples TRBV29-1 to TRBJ2-5; TCRdb's D call, TRBD1, is unchecked because there is no DNA. CDR1 SQVTM and CDR2 ANQGSEA come from the germline V gene. The CDR3 sequence is 16 residues long. CDR3: CSVEIGVQGFQETQYF. Combining the CDR3 with reference TRBV29-1 and TRBJ2-5 gives the whole variable domain SAVISQKPSRDICQRGTSLTIQCQVDSQVTMMFWYRQQPGQSLTLIATANQGSEATYESGFVIDKFPISRPNLTFSTLTVSNMSPEDSSIYLCSVEIGVQGFQETQYFGPGTRLLVL.

The chain links TRBV6-5 to TRBJ2-1; checking the TCRdb D call of TRBD2 is not possible without DNA. Germline CDR1 MNHEY, CDR2 SVGAGI. The length of the CDR3 is 16 residues. The CDR3 region is CASSYSMGRERFEQFF.

The V and J genes are TRBV7-9 and TRBJ1-1; the TCRdb D gene call, TRBD1, has no DNA to confirm it. This CDR3 has 12 amino acids. The germline V gene encodes CDR1 SEHNR and CDR2 FQNEAQ (reference sequence). The CDR3 reads CASSLNRKEAFF.

J is TRBJ2-5 and V is TRBV7-2; TCRdb outputs TRBD1, but without DNA this stays unchecked. CDR3 length: 17 residues. Germline values: CDR1 SGHTA, CDR2 FQGNSA. CDR3 in amino acids: CASSLLGQGAVGETQYF.

This chain joins TRBV12-5 and TRBJ1-6. Germline V gene lookup returns CDR1 LGHNT and CDR2 FRNRAP. The CDR3 loop spans 14 amino acids. This CDR3 is CASGLGTSQSPLHF.

The CDR3 spells CASSAFPLGTSTSTDTQYF. The V call is TRBV6-4, the J call TRBJ2-3; the D gene TCRdb calls, TRBD2, cannot be checked with no DNA. Germline-derived CDR1 and CDR2 are MRHNA and SNTAGT. The CDR3 is 19 residues long.

The CDR3 spells CASQWVADKGNEQFF. The V call is TRBV28, the J call TRBJ2-1; TCRdb reports TRBD1, a call that lacks DNA to check it against. This CDR3 region has 15 residues. CDR1 and CDR2 (germline): MDHEN, SYDVKM.

V is TRBV6-5 and J is TRBJ2-3; checking the TCRdb D call of TRBD1 is not possible without DNA. This CDR3 has 15 residues. In germline, CDR1 is MNHEY, CDR2 SVGAGI. The CDR3 protein is CASSYPPGGSDTQYF.